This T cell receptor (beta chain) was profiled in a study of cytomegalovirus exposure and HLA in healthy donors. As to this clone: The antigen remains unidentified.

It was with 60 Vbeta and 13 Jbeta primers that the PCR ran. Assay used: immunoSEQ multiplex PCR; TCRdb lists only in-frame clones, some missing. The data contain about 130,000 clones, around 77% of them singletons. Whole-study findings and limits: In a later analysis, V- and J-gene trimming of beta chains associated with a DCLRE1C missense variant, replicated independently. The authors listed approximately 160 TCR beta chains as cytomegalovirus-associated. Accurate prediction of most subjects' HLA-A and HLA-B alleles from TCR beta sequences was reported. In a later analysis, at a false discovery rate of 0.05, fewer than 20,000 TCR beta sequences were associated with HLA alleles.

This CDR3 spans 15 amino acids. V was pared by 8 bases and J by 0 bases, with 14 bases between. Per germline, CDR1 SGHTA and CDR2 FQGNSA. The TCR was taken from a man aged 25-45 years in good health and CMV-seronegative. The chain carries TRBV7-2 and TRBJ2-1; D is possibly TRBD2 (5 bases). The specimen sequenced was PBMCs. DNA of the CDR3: TGTGCCAGCTCGTTAAGCGGAAGCTCCTACAATGAGCAGTTCTTC. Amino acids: CASSLSGSSYNEQFF.